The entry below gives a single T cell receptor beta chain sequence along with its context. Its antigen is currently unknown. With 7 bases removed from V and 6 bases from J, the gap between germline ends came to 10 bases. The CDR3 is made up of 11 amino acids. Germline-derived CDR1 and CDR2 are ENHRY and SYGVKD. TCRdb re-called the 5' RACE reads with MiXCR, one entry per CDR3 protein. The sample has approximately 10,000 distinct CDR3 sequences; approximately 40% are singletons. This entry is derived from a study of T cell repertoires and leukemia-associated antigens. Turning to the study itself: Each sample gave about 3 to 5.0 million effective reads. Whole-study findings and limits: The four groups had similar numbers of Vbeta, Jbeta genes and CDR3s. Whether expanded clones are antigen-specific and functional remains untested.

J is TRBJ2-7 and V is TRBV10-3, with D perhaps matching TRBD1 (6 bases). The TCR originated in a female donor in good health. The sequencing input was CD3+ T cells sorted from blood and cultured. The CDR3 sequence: CAIKIGGEQYF. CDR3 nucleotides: TGTGCCATCAAAATAGGGGGCGAGCAGTACTTC.